This T cell receptor (beta chain) is drawn from a study of T cells in Graves' hyperthyroidism and ophthalmopathy. Fresh peripheral blood, roughly 10 ml of it, supplied the PBMCs. Researchers took RNA transcripts and amplified the TCR beta CDR3 regions from them. During a first-round RT-PCR of the TCR CDR3, the HTBI primer set was used. TCRdb re-called the multiplex PCR reads through MiXCR, storing one row per CDR3 protein. The profile shows over 150,000 distinct CDR3 sequences, less than 20% of them singletons. The TCR sequence derives from a woman aged 45-60 years with Graves' hyperthyroidism. The source material was blood.

DNA for the CDR3: TGCAGTGCTTTAACTAGCGGGAGGCCCACAGATACGCAGTATTTT. Its protein product is CSALTSGRPTDTQYF. J is TRBJ2-3 and V is TRBV20-1; 12 bases fit TRBD2. This CDR3 comprises 15 residues. The germline V gene has CDR1 DFQATT and CDR2 SNEGSKA (reference sequence). Germline trimming cut 5 bases from V and 2 bases from J; bases unmatched to any gene: 5.